This TCR beta chain is drawn from a study of blood T cell repertoires in COVID-19. Trimming removed 2 bases from V and 6 bases from J, with 16 bases in between. The CDR3 is made up of 15 amino acids. Germline assignment: CDR1 SNHLY and CDR2 FYNNEI. As handled by the study authors: Scientists estimated how many nucleated cells there were by amplifying reference gene primers. Repertoires were generated with immunoSEQ multiplex PCR, while TCRdb's copy carries only in-frame clones and drops some. V, J and clone size are taken as reported in that table, and D and trimming were inferred from the DNA itself. The table has fewer than 500,000 clones, 80% to 90% seen once; the top ten hold 1.4%.

The material sequenced was peripheral blood. The origin of this receptor is a woman aged 25 to 39 with active or convalescent COVID-19. This sequence joins TRBV2 and TRBJ1-2; possible D gene TRBD1, 6 bases. CDR3 loop: CASSEIPGHLDGYTF. The CDR3 DNA reads as TGTGCCAGCAGTGAAATTCCGGGACACCTGGATGGCTACACCTTC.